This entry lists 17 T cell receptor beta chains sequenced from one sample in a study of vaccination effects on CD4 cells after COVID-19. Repertoires were generated with immunoSEQ multiplex PCR, while TCRdb's copy carries only in-frame clones and drops some. This table has approximately 17,000 clones, 55% to 75% appearing once. ViraFEST used viral peptide pools to expand antigen-specific CD4+ T cells before sequencing. Around day 10 of culture, CD4+ T cells were separated out. Participants received two doses of either the BNT162b2 or mRNA-1273 vaccine. No antigen has been assigned to these receptors. The specimen was CD4+ T cells from PBMCs cultured with SARS-CoV-2 spike peptides, collected after COVID-19 vaccination. Receptors were obtained from a human donor who received a COVID-19 vaccine.

The chain recombines TRBV11-2 with TRBJ2-3; D may correspond to TRBD1 or TRBD2 (5 bases each). The germline V gene has CDR1 SGHAT and CDR2 FQNNGV. The V end was cut by 2 bases, the J end by 1 base, with 13 bases between. The CDR3 is 16 residues long. The CDR3: CASSLSPWDGTDTQYF. The DNA of the CDR3 is TGTGCCAGCAGCTTATCTCCCTGGGACGGCACAGATACGCAGTATTTT.

This chain links TRBV7-6 with TRBJ2-2; the match to TRBD1 covers 9 bases. CDR1 SGHVS and CDR2 FNYEAQ come from the germline V gene. V shed 5 bases and J 3 bases; nucleotides not matched to a gene: 10. The CDR3 sequence is 17 residues long. DNA for the CDR3: TGTGCCAGCAGCCAATACACAGGGGGCGGTGACACCGGGGAGCTGTTTTTT. Protein product: CASSQYTGGGDTGELFF.

The rearrangement joins TRBV30 to TRBJ1-2, with 8 bases aligning to TRBD1. Trimming at V came to 4 bases and at J to 2 bases, leaving 12 bases not matched to a gene. Germline values: CDR1 GTSNPN, CDR2 SVGIG (reference sequence). The CDR3 runs to 16 residues. The CDR3 here is CAWTMQGAVYNYGYTF. CDR3 nucleotides: TGTGCCTGGACCATGCAGGGGGCAGTTTACAACTATGGCTACACCTTC.

The chain couples TRBV11-3 to TRBJ1-4; no clear D. The CDR3 sequence is 15 residues long. Deletions cut 1 base from V and 7 bases from J, with 13 bases between. Germline V lookup: CDR1 SGHNT, CDR2 YENEEA. CDR3 in DNA: TGTGCCAGCAGCTTAGTCCGCCAGTTTATTGAAAAACTGTTTTTT. Translated: CASSLVRQFIEKLFF.

V usage is TRBV4-2 and J usage is TRBJ1-6, with unresolved D. This CDR3 has 14 residues. V was clipped by 0 bases and J by 9 bases, with 9 bases between them. Germline V gene lookup returns CDR1 LGHNA and CDR2 YNFKEQ. The CDR3 bases are TGTGCCAGCAGCCAAGAGTTCGAAGTTTCACCCCTCCACTTT. As protein: CASSQEFEVSPLHF.

This chain links TRBV25-1 with TRBJ1-2; D is uncertain. Germline CDR1 reads MGHDK; CDR2 reads SYGVNS. Trimming took off 4 bases at V and 8 bases at J, with 8 bases between the two ends. The CDR3 consists of 11 residues. CDR3 sequence (DNA): TGTGCCAGCAGTGGCATTGGGGGCTACACCTTC. Protein sequence: CASSGIGGYTF.

V gene TRBV12-3 or TRBV12-4 combines with J gene TRBJ2-7; D is possibly TRBD1 or TRBD2 (5 bases each). V shed 7 bases and J shed 3 bases, with 13 bases lying between them. This CDR3 is 13 amino acids long. The CDR3 is CASTPGASYEQYF. CDR3 in DNA: TGTGCCAGCACCCCCGGGGCTAGCTACGAGCAGTACTTC.

This sequence joins TRBV11-2 and TRBJ2-3; 13 bases map to TRBD2. Germline trimming cut 6 bases from V and 2 bases from J; bases unmatched to any gene: 11. CDR1 is SGHAT and CDR2 is FQNNGV in the germline V gene. This CDR3 region has 18 residues. CDR3 in amino acids: CASSRPPGLAGLTDTQYF. CDR3 sequence (DNA): TGTGCCAGCAGTCGTCCCCCGGGACTAGCGGGACTCACAGATACGCAGTATTTT.

This clone came up a few times. The chain is built from TRBV7-9 and TRBJ1-2, with D perhaps matching TRBD1 (6 bases). V gave up 1 base and J gave up 0 bases, with 12 bases separating them. CDR1 SEHNR and CDR2 FQNEAQ come from the germline V gene (reference sequence). The CDR3 runs to 16 residues. The CDR3 DNA is TGTGCCAGCAGCTTAGATCCGGGACATTCTAACTATGGCTACACCTTC. Translation gives CASSLDPGHSNYGYTF.

This clone was detected once. The chain couples TRBV5-6 to TRBJ1-2; D gene uncertain. The V and J ends lost 4 bases and 4 bases respectively, with 11 bases between them. This CDR3 spans 13 amino acids. Germline assignment: CDR1 SGHDT and CDR2 YYEEEE. The CDR3 loop is CASSGEYRYGYTF. CDR3 coding DNA: TGTGCCAGCAGCGGGGAGTACCGCTATGGCTACACCTTC.

Within the sample, this clone is medium-sized. The chain links TRBV30 to TRBJ1-5; 12 bases agree with TRBD1. The CDR3 spans 17 residues. Trimming at V came to 5 bases and at J to 7 bases, leaving 15 bases not matched to a gene. Per germline, CDR1 GTSNPN and CDR2 SVGIG (reference sequence). The CDR3 region is CAWAGTGGASGGQPQHF. The CDR3 DNA sequence: TGTGCCTGGGCCGGGACAGGGGGCGCGTCAGGGGGGCAGCCCCAGCATTTT. The variable domain in full, completed from reference TRBV30 and TRBJ1-5, reads SQTIHQWPATLVQPVGSPLSLECTVEGTSNPNLYWYRQAAGRGLQLLFYSVGIGQISSEVPQNLSASRPQDRQFILSSKKLLLSDSGFYLCAWAGTGGASGGQPQHFGDGTRLSIL.

The genes are TRBV3-1 (or the pseudogene TRBV3-2) and TRBJ2-6; D unclear. The V gene lost 9 bases and the J gene lost 2 bases, with 8 bases spanning the gap. Germline V gene sequence: CDR1 LGHDT, CDR2 YNNKEL (reference sequence). CDR3 length: 13 residues. The CDR3 is CASKVAGANVLTF. DNA of the CDR3: TGTGCCAGTAAGGTGGCTGGGGCCAACGTCCTGACTTTC.

This chain connects TRBV19 to TRBJ2-7, with 8 positions matching TRBD2. CDR1 is LNHDA, CDR2 SQIVND, per germline (reference sequence). V was pared by 2 bases and J by 1 base, with 4 bases of the junction left unmatched. The CDR3 has 15 residues. Here the CDR3 reads CASSIQSGSSYEQYF. CDR3 coding DNA: TGTGCCAGTAGTATACAAAGCGGGAGTTCCTACGAGCAGTACTTC.

This chain connects TRBV7-9 to TRBJ1-6; TRBD1 might be the D (6 bases). Trimming left V 5 bases short and J 9 bases short, with 17 bases between. This CDR3 has 15 amino acids. CDR1 and CDR2 from the germline V gene are SEHNR and FQNEAQ (reference sequence). CDR3 region: CASSPLTGKGSPLHF. In nucleotides, the CDR3 is TGTGCCAGCAGCCCCTTAACAGGGAAGGGTTCACCCCTCCACTTT.

The gene calls are TRBV6-6 and TRBJ1-1; TRBD1 matches 7 bases. The CDR3 extends over 14 amino acids. CDR1 and CDR2 (germline): MNHNY, SVGAGI (reference sequence). After removal of 7 bases from V and 7 bases from J, the junction contained 12 bases not matched to a gene. In DNA form, the CDR3 reads TGTGCCAGCATCATATCAGGGGGGGGCGGTGAAGCTTTCTTT. Protein sequence: CASIISGGGGEAFF.

The V gene is TRBV29-1, the J gene TRBJ1-2; D gene ambiguous. This CDR3 contains 13 residues. Trimming took off 8 bases at V and 8 bases at J, with 21 bases between the two ends. Germline V gene sequence: CDR1 SQVTM, CDR2 ANQGSEA. CDR3 protein: CSLRKEADRGYTF. CDR3 nucleotides: TGCAGCCTGAGGAAGGAGGCCGATAGGGGCTACACCTTC.

The rearrangement uses TRBV28 and TRBJ1-1; 7 bases agree with TRBD1. Trimming removed 5 bases from V and 7 bases from J; junction bases left unmatched: 7. This CDR3 is built from 13 residues. Germline assignment: CDR1 MDHEN and CDR2 SYDVKM. CDR3 residues: CASSLYGTDEAFF. The CDR3, as DNA: TGTGCCAGCAGTCTGTACGGGACAGATGAAGCTTTCTTT.